This T cell receptor beta chain is from a study of response to subunit inactivated influenza vaccine. This clonotype was observed a handful of times. The antigen is not known. Germline assignment: CDR1 SGHRS and CDR2 YFSETQ. There are 15 residues in the CDR3. The junction had 7 bases not matched to a gene; V was cut back by 1 base and J by 8 bases. In TCRdb, the RT-PCR reads were re-called with MiXCR into one record per CDR3 protein. The sample gives about 780,000 distinct CDR3 sequences, approximately 18% of which show up once; 9.5% to 13% is in the top ten. Overall study findings and caveats: Each seasonal influenza vaccination, the authors suggested, recruits few new T cells.

This sequence joins TRBV5-1 and TRBJ2-1; TRBD2 matches 9 bases. This sequence originates from a man aged 50 to 60 who received an inactivated influenza vaccine. Source: PBMCs from blood, taken around 5 days after vaccination. CDR3 amino acids: CASSLRVAGVDEQFF. In DNA, the CDR3 is TGCGCCAGCAGCTTGCGGGTAGCGGGAGTAGATGAGCAGTTCTTC.